The next 14 T cell receptor beta chains were all read from a single sample in a study of T cells in Graves' hyperthyroidism and ophthalmopathy. RNA transcripts yielded amplified TCR beta CDR3 regions. When the TCR CDR3 underwent first-round RT-PCR, the HTBI primer set was used. MiXCR, run by TCRdb on the multiplex PCR reads, gives a single entry per CDR3 protein. The sample shows roughly 700,000 distinct CDR3 sequences, 17% of them seen only once. The sequencing input was blood. The origin of the receptors is a man over 45 with Graves' hyperthyroidism.

This clonotype was seen at least ten times. This sequence joins TRBV9 and TRBJ1-1; D is unclear. Germline V lookup: CDR1 SGDLS, CDR2 YYNGEE. Trimming cost V 5 bases and J 6 bases, with 11 bases left between them. The CDR3 sequence is 12 residues long. This chain's CDR3 is CASSPGSSEAFF. CDR3 coding DNA: TGTGCCAGCAGTCCAGGATCGTCTGAAGCTTTCTTT.

The rearrangement joins TRBV6-2 or TRBV6-3 to TRBJ2-7; 10 nucleotides agree with TRBD2. The V gene end was trimmed by 4 bases and the J gene end by 5 bases; junction bases not matched to a gene: 8. Germline CDR1 is MNHEY and CDR2 is SVGEGT. The CDR3 consists of 15 residues. The CDR3 nucleotides read TGTGCCAGCAGTTCCCCTTTAGCGGGAGGCAACGAGCAGTACTTC. As protein: CASSSPLAGGNEQYF.

At least ten counts were recorded for this clonotype. The V and J genes are TRBV28 and TRBJ2-5, with 10 positions matching TRBD2. The CDR3 runs 13 residues. Trimming removed 10 bases from V and 5 bases from J; junction bases left unmatched: 7. The V gene's germline CDR1 is MDHEN and CDR2 SYDVKM. The CDR3 bases are TGTGCCACCCTTCTAGCGGGAGACGAGACCCAGTACTTC. It is translated as CATLLAGDETQYF.

This clonotype was detected many times. The chain recombines TRBV27 with TRBJ2-4; 10 positions match TRBD1. Trimming took 4 bases from V and 7 from J; bases not matched to a gene: 4. CDR1 and CDR2 (germline): MNHEY, SMNVEV (reference sequence). CDR3 length: 14 amino acids. CDR3: CASSSRTGGNIQYF. As DNA, the CDR3 is TGTGCCAGCAGTTCCCGGACAGGGGGGAACATTCAGTACTTC.

The chain couples TRBV3-1 to TRBJ2-7; perhaps TRBD2 as D (5 bases). Germline CDR1 LGHDT, CDR2 YNNKEL (reference sequence). The CDR3 is 12 amino acids. Trimming pared 1 base from V and 7 bases from J, leaving 8 bases between. The CDR3 coding sequence is TGTGCCAGCAGCCAAGGGAAGCGGGAGCAGTACTTC. Its translation: CASSQGKREQYF.

This clonotype appeared a few times. The chain uses TRBV19 and TRBJ1-2; tentative D call: TRBD1 (5 bases). V lost 6 bases, J lost 2 bases, and 7 bases lay in between. The CDR3 spans 12 residues. Germline V gives CDR1 LNHDA, CDR2 SQIVND (reference sequence). The CDR3 DNA reads TGTGCCAGTAGACGGACAAACTATGGCTACACCTTC. Its protein is CASRRTNYGYTF.

The chain links TRBV10-3 to TRBJ2-7, with 13 bases that match TRBD2. The CDR3 runs to 18 residues. The germline V gene encodes CDR1 ENHRY and CDR2 SYGVKD. V lost 4 bases to trimming and J lost 2 bases; unmatched junction nucleotides: 11. Here the CDR3 DNA reads TGTGCCATCAGTGTAGGGACTAGCGGGAAAAGCTTACCCTACGAGCAGTACTTC. Encoded protein: CAISVGTSGKSLPYEQYF.

The genes are TRBV9 and TRBJ2-2, with 7 bases aligning to TRBD1. Losses at the gene ends were 0 bases for V and 6 bases for J; bases not matched to a gene: 8. The length of the CDR3 is 16 residues. Germline V gene sequence: CDR1 SGDLS, CDR2 YYNGEE. The CDR3 sequence: CASSVGPGQASGELFF. In DNA, the CDR3 is TGTGCCAGCAGCGTAGGCCCCGGACAGGCCTCCGGGGAGCTGTTTTTT.

This clonotype came up many times. The genes are TRBV9 and TRBJ2-6; D is ambiguous. The CDR3 spans 16 residues. Germline V gives CDR1 SGDLS, CDR2 YYNGEE. Between the trimmed V and J ends, which lost 3 bases and 1 base, there was a span of 11 bases. The CDR3 here is CASSAPADSGANVLTF. The CDR3, as DNA: TGTGCCAGCAGCGCCCCTGCCGATTCTGGGGCCAACGTCCTGACTTTC.

CDR3 in amino acids: CASSQETGTRSHEQYF. CDR3 bases: TGTGCCAGCAGCCAGGAGACCGGGACTAGGTCCCACGAGCAGTACTTC. This chain joins TRBV3-1 and TRBJ2-7, with 8 positions matching TRBD2. Germline V gene sequence: CDR1 LGHDT, CDR2 YNNKEL (reference sequence). The CDR3 loop spans 16 amino acids. With V trimmed by 3 bases and J by 5 bases, 12 bases remained unmatched.

This clonotype was counted many times. The chain joins TRBV12-3 or TRBV12-4 to TRBJ1-1; no firm D call. Trimming took off 5 bases at V and 3 bases at J, with 16 bases between the two ends. The CDR3 consists of 15 residues. DNA for the CDR3: TGTGCCAGCAGTCCGAGATACCTAGGGTACACTGAAGCTTTCTTT. This encodes CASSPRYLGYTEAFF.

The rearrangement uses TRBV28 and TRBJ2-7, with 8 bases fitting TRBD2. J was trimmed by 5 bases and V by 5 bases; bases with no gene match: 11. The CDR3 is 15 amino acids. Germline loops: CDR1 MDHEN, CDR2 SYDVKM. CDR3 amino acids: CASSPPPAGGDEQYF. For the CDR3, the DNA is TGTGCCAGCAGTCCCCCCCCTGCGGGAGGAGACGAGCAGTACTTC.

This clonotype was counted between two and nine times. The V call is TRBV5-1, the J call TRBJ2-5; no clear D. V was clipped by 6 bases and J by 4 bases, with 16 bases between them. Looked up from germline, CDR1 is SGHRS and CDR2 is YFSETQ. The CDR3 consists of 14 residues. For the CDR3, the DNA is TGCGCCAGCACCGCTCAGACTGGCCGAGAGACCCAGTACTTC. It is translated as CASTAQTGRETQYF.

The chain uses TRBV6-2 or TRBV6-3 and TRBJ2-3, with D uncertain. The CDR3 loop spans 14 amino acids. V was trimmed by 4 bases and J by 0 bases, leaving 8 bases between them. Germline loops: CDR1 MNHEY, CDR2 SVGEGT. In DNA form, the CDR3 reads TGTGCCAGCAGTTTTTTATCTAGCACAGATACGCAGTATTTT. Its translation is CASSFLSSTDTQYF.